One sample yielded the 16 T cell receptor beta chains listed below, sequenced in a study of T cell responses to AZD1222 COVID-19 vaccine. The assay was immunoSEQ multiplex PCR, and TCRdb's table has in-frame clones only and misses some. This table holds roughly 170,000 clones, 87% found once. Sequences were derived from peripheral blood, sampled on day 0 of AZD1222 vaccination. These receptor sequences come from an adult in good health.

The V and J genes are TRBV7-2 and TRBJ1-5; 10 bases fit TRBD1. The CDR3 covers 18 residues. Germline CDR1 is SGHTA and CDR2 is FQGNSA. J gave up 1 base and V 5 bases, and 11 bases lay outside the gene matches. The CDR3 protein is CASSQRSGTGASNQPQHF. CDR3 DNA sequence: TGTGCCAGCAGCCAGAGGTCTGGGACAGGGGCCAGCAATCAGCCCCAGCATTTT.

Only a few counts were recorded for this clone. The V and J genes are TRBV6-5 and TRBJ2-7; perhaps TRBD1 as D (6 bases). Germline lookup yields CDR1 MNHEY and CDR2 SVGAGI. Trimming cost V 6 bases and J 0 bases, with 12 bases left between them. The CDR3 is 14 residues long. CDR3 amino acids: CASRQGEDSYEQYF. The CDR3 region has the DNA TGTGCCAGCAGACAGGGCGAGGACTCCTACGAGCAGTACTTC.

The CDR3 is CASSDTGPQHF. CDR3 DNA: TGTGCCAGCAGTGATACAGGGCCCCAGCATTTT. The gene calls are TRBV25-1 and TRBJ1-5, with TRBD1 as a possible D gene (5 bases). Trimming took off 3 bases at V and 9 bases at J, with 6 bases between the two ends. This CDR3 is built from 11 residues. Germline V gene sequence: CDR1 MGHDK, CDR2 SYGVNS. Variable domain in full (rest from reference TRBV25-1 and TRBJ1-5): EADIYQTPRYLVIGTGKKITLECSQTMGHDKMYWYQQDPGMELHLIHYSYGVNSTEKGDLSSESTVSRIRTEHFPLTLESARPSHTSQYLCASSDTGPQHFGDGTRLSIL.

The chain links TRBV29-1 to TRBJ1-2; tentatively, D is TRBD1 (5 bases). Germline CDR1 and CDR2: SQVTM and ANQGSEA. V gave up 4 bases and J gave up 4 bases, with 10 bases separating them. The CDR3 contains 12 residues. CDR3: CSVGLGLYGYTF. CDR3 bases: TGCAGCGTTGGTCTGGGGCTCTATGGCTACACCTTC.

The V gene is TRBV9, the J gene TRBJ2-1; tentatively, D is TRBD2 (5 bases). V was pared by 0 bases and J by 6 bases, with 16 bases between. This CDR3 has 16 residues. The germline CDR1 and CDR2 sequences are SGDLS and YYNGEE. The DNA of the CDR3 is TGTGCCAGCAGCGTAGGGGGTCGACTAATGGGCAATGAGCAGTTCTTC. It is translated as CASSVGGRLMGNEQFF.

Comment on this clone: Other DNA sequences in this specimen translate into the identical CDR3. The chain carries TRBV9 and TRBJ2-7; possible D gene TRBD2, 5 bases. CDR1 and CDR2 (germline): SGDLS, YYNGEE. CDR3 length equals 12 residues. Trimming took 4 bases from V and 0 from J, leaving 5 bases between them. CDR3 residues: CASSRDSYEQYF. CDR3 coding DNA: TGTGCCAGCAGCCGGGACTCCTACGAGCAGTACTTC.

V gene TRBV30 combines with J gene TRBJ1-2; D remains ambiguous. Germline-derived CDR1 and CDR2 are GTSNPN and SVGIG (reference sequence). There are 12 residues in the CDR3. Deletions cut 5 bases from V and 4 bases from J, with 11 bases between. The CDR3 DNA follows: TGTGCCTGGCGACTGGGAGGCTATGGCTACACCTTC. Amino acids: CAWRLGGYGYTF. The variable domain in full, completed from reference TRBV30 and TRBJ1-2, reads SQTIHQWPATLVQPVGSPLSLECTVEGTSNPNLYWYRQAAGRGLQLLFYSVGIGQISSEVPQNLSASRPQDRQFILSSKKLLLSDSGFYLCAWRLGGYGYTFGSGTRLTVV.

The chain has TRBV6-6 and TRBJ2-7; weak D call: TRBD2 (5 bases). Germline CDR1 is MNHNY and CDR2 is SVGAGI (reference sequence). The CDR3 covers 14 residues. The V end lost 5 bases, the J end lost 2 bases, and 13 bases lay between the germline ends. The CDR3 spells CASSPQRRTYEQYF. CDR3 nucleotides: TGTGCCAGCAGTCCCCAGCGGCGTACCTACGAGCAGTACTTC.

The chain uses TRBV27 and TRBJ2-7; a weak D match, TRBD1 (5 bases). The germline gives CDR1 MNHEY, CDR2 SMNVEV (reference sequence). CDR3 size: 13 residues. The V gene lost 6 bases and the J gene lost 5 bases, with 14 bases spanning the gap. The CDR3 sequence: CASSPQGPNEQYF. DNA for the CDR3: TGTGCCAGCAGCCCCCAGGGTCCCAACGAGCAGTACTTC.

This chain joins TRBV27 and TRBJ2-7; possibly TRBD2 for D (5 bases). The V end lost 5 bases, the J end lost 0 bases, and 17 bases lay between the germline ends. The CDR3 length is 16 residues. CDR1 is MNHEY, CDR2 SMNVEV, per germline (reference sequence). The chain's CDR3 is CASSLRTSRSSYEQYF. The DNA for the CDR3 is TGTGCCAGCAGTCTGCGGACTTCCAGGAGCTCCTACGAGCAGTACTTC.

V gene TRBV21-1 combines with J gene TRBJ2-7; TRBD1 is the table's D call and was not checked against the DNA. TRBV21-1 is labeled a pseudogene. This CDR3 spans 11 amino acids. The chain's CDR3 is CASSQVYEQYF. The CDR3 DNA follows: TGTGCCAGCAGCCAGGTCTACGAGCAGTACTTC.

The chain links TRBV11-2 to TRBJ1-2, with a possible D match to TRBD1 (5 bases). CDR1 and CDR2 (germline): SGHAT, FQNNGV. The CDR3 runs to 16 residues. V shed 1 base and J shed 4 bases, with 16 bases lying between them. This CDR3 is CASSLGQGNSAYGYTF. DNA for the CDR3: TGTGCCAGCAGCTTAGGCCAGGGAAATTCCGCCTATGGCTACACCTTC.

This clone was seen a handful of times. The chain combines TRBV3-1 (or the pseudogene TRBV3-2) with TRBJ1-2; unclear D gene. V shed 6 bases and J shed 3 bases, with 5 bases lying between them. Germline-derived CDR1 and CDR2 are LGHDT and YNNKEL (reference sequence). CDR3 length: 11 amino acids. The CDR3 DNA sequence: TGTGCCAGCAGGGATTACTATGGCTACACCTTC. Its protein is CASRDYYGYTF.

This clone was detected only a few times. This chain joins TRBV25-1 and TRBJ1-2; TRBD1 matches at 7 bases. Germline CDR1 reads MGHDK; CDR2 reads SYGVNS. V shed 8 bases, J shed 4 bases, and the junction held 7 bases outside the gene matches. This CDR3 is built from 13 residues. CDR3 region: CASGGGTVYGYTF. The CDR3 DNA reads as TGTGCCAGCGGGGGGGGGACAGTCTATGGCTACACCTTC.

Comment on this clone: Other DNA sequences within the sample encode an identical CDR3. The chain employs TRBV5-1 and TRBJ1-1; the D is unclear. The germline V gene has CDR1 SGHRS and CDR2 YFSETQ. Deletions cut 2 bases from V and 0 bases from J, with 5 bases between. This CDR3 spans 13 amino acids. CDR3 sequence (DNA): TGCGCCAGCAGCTTTGAAATGAACACTGAAGCTTTCTTT. It codes for CASSFEMNTEAFF.

V usage is TRBV2 and J usage is TRBJ2-7; D not certain. Trimming stripped 4 bases from V and 0 bases from J, with 13 bases between. Germline V gene data show CDR1 as SNHLY and CDR2 as FYNNEI. The length of the CDR3 is 15 residues. For the CDR3, the DNA is TGTGCCAGCAGTGCGTCGGGCGGTAGCTCCTACGAGCAGTACTTC. This codes for CASSASGGSSYEQYF.